What follows are 22 T cell receptor beta chains derived from one specimen sequenced in a study of blood T cell repertoires in COVID-19. This table comes from immunoSEQ multiplex PCR, and its TCRdb copy is limited to in-frame clones, with some not included. The data hold more than 65,000 clones, with roughly 76% observed a single time. The sample was peripheral blood. Source of these receptors: a woman of 80 years or more with active or convalescent COVID-19.

The V call is TRBV6-6, the J call TRBJ2-2, with a possible D match to TRBD1 (5 bases). Deletions cut 5 bases from V and 3 bases from J, with 7 bases between. From germline, CDR1 is MNHNY and CDR2 SVGAGI (reference sequence). The CDR3 length is 13 residues. CDR3 DNA: TGTGCCAGCAGTGACAGCTACACCGGGGAGCTGTTTTTT. The encoded protein is CASSDSYTGELFF.

This clone is medium-sized in the sample. V and J are TRBV4-3 and TRBJ1-2; the D gene is possibly TRBD1 (6 bases). V lost 0 bases to trimming and J lost 8 bases, with 19 bases between them. CDR3 length: 16 amino acids. Germline CDR1 is LGHNA and CDR2 is YSLEER. As DNA, the CDR3 is TGCGCCAGCAGCCAAGAACCCACCACAGGGAATTGGGGCTACACCTTC. Translation: CASSQEPTTGNWGYTF.

J is TRBJ1-4 and V is TRBV11-3; D gene ambiguous. The CDR3 is 13 residues long. V gave up 1 base and J gave up 4 bases, with 4 bases separating them. Germline assignment: CDR1 SGHNT and CDR2 YENEEA. The CDR3 sequence is CASSLGSNEKLFF. The CDR3 DNA sequence: TGTGCCAGCAGCTTAGGGAGTAATGAAAAACTGTTTTTT.

This chain joins TRBV9 and TRBJ1-2, with TRBD1 as a possible D gene (5 bases). Trimming removed 0 bases at V and 3 bases at J, with 6 bases between. This CDR3 is 13 amino acids long. Germline V gives CDR1 SGDLS, CDR2 YYNGEE. The CDR3 spells CASSVEQDYGYTF. In DNA, the CDR3 is TGTGCCAGCAGCGTAGAACAGGACTATGGCTACACCTTC. The variable domain in full, completed from reference TRBV9 and TRBJ1-2, reads DSGVTQTPKHLITATGQRVTLRCSPRSGDLSVYWYQQSLDQGLQFLIQYYNGEERAKGNILERFSAQQFPDLHSELNLSSLELGDSALYFCASSVEQDYGYTFGSGTRLTVV.

The chain has TRBV19 and TRBJ1-6, with D possibly TRBD1 on 5 matching bases. Deletions cut 4 bases from V and 4 bases from J, with 14 bases between. The CDR3 has 16 residues. Germline V gene lookup returns CDR1 LNHDA and CDR2 SQIVND (reference sequence). The chain's CDR3 is CASSTQWQGYNSPLHF. Written as DNA, the CDR3 is TGTGCCAGTAGTACACAGTGGCAGGGATATAATTCACCCCTCCACTTT.

The chain links TRBV27 to TRBJ1-4; 7 bases are a match to TRBD1. Germline trimming cut 5 bases from V and 8 bases from J; bases unmatched to any gene: 11. Germline V CDR1 and CDR2: MNHEY, SMNVEV (reference sequence). The CDR3 has 15 amino acids. CDR3 coding DNA: TGTGCCAGCAGTATTTTCAGGGGGTCGGGGGAAAAACTGTTTTTT. It specifies CASSIFRGSGEKLFF.

In DNA, the CDR3 is TGTGCCAGCAGTACTGACAGGGGCGGGCCCCAGCATTTT. This encodes CASSTDRGGPQHF. The chain links TRBV2 to TRBJ1-5; 8 nucleotides align to TRBD1. CDR1 is SNHLY, CDR2 FYNNEI, per germline. The CDR3 is made up of 13 amino acids. Trimming removed 5 bases from V and 9 bases from J; junction bases left unmatched: 6.

This sequence joins TRBV28 and TRBJ1-6; D ambiguous. Germline assignment: CDR1 MDHEN and CDR2 SYDVKM. The CDR3 has 14 amino acids. The V and J ends lost 3 bases and 5 bases respectively, with 8 bases between them. The CDR3 DNA reads as TGTGCCAGCAGTTTCAGCGGAAATAATTCACCCCTCCACTTT. Amino acid sequence: CASSFSGNNSPLHF. The full variable domain, completed using reference TRBV28 and TRBJ1-6, is DVKVTQSSRYLVKRTGEKVFLECVQDMDHENMFWYRQDPGLGLRLIYFSYDVKMKEKGDIPEGYSVSREKKERFSLILESASTNQTSMYLCASSFSGNNSPLHFGNGTRLTVT.

This chain connects TRBV25-1 to TRBJ2-7; a possible D gene is TRBD1 (7 bases). CDR3 size: 13 residues. V was trimmed by 11 bases and J by 2 bases, leaving 16 bases between them. Germline V gives CDR1 MGHDK, CDR2 SYGVNS. The CDR3 DNA sequence: TGTGCCGGGGTGGAGGGGGCAACCTACGAGCAGTACTTC. This codes for CAGVEGATYEQYF.

This clone has ten or more counts. The chain joins TRBV19 to TRBJ2-2; 12 nucleotides line up with TRBD2. J lost 4 bases, V lost 10 bases, and 4 bases had no gene match. The germline gives CDR1 LNHDA, CDR2 SQIVND (reference sequence). The CDR3 is made up of 14 amino acids. This chain's CDR3 is CATQTSGGTGELFF. Written as DNA, the CDR3 is TGTGCCACCCAGACTAGCGGGGGCACCGGGGAGCTGTTTTTT. The whole variable domain, remainder taken from reference TRBV19 and TRBJ2-2, is DGGITQSPKYLFRKEGQNVTLSCEQNLNHDAMYWYRQDPGQGLRLIYYSQIVNDFQKGDIAEGYSVSREKKESFPLTVTSAQKNPTAFYLCATQTSGGTGELFFGEGSRLTVL.

The chain employs TRBV7-6 and TRBJ2-7; 10 bases line up with TRBD1. Germline CDR1 and CDR2: SGHVS and FNYEAQ. V was pared by 7 bases and J by 1 base, with 7 bases of the junction left unmatched. This CDR3 is 15 amino acids long. CDR3 loop: CASTAGTGESYEQYF. CDR3 in DNA: TGTGCCAGCACCGCAGGGACAGGGGAGTCCTACGAGCAGTACTTC.

This rearrangement joins TRBV28 to TRBJ2-7; TRBD1 matches 7 bases. The germline V gene has CDR1 MDHEN and CDR2 SYDVKM. The CDR3 spans 12 residues. With 11 bases clipped from V and 3 bases from J, the junction kept 7 bases outside the gene matches. The CDR3 here is CASRDSRYEQYF. CDR3 coding DNA: TGTGCCTCTAGGGACAGCCGCTACGAGCAGTACTTC.

The chain uses TRBV27 and TRBJ1-2; 9 bases align to TRBD1. Trimming cost V 2 bases and J 6 bases; bases outside gene matches: 7. CDR1 and CDR2 from the germline V gene are MNHEY and SMNVEV (reference sequence). The CDR3 contains 15 residues. The CDR3 here is CASSLRTGVMDGYTF. The CDR3 bases are TGTGCCAGCAGTTTAAGGACAGGGGTAATGGATGGCTACACCTTC.

The rearrangement joins TRBV5-6 to TRBJ2-5; 16 bases agree with TRBD2. After removal of 4 bases from V and 2 bases from J, the junction contained 2 bases not matched to a gene. The CDR3 contains 16 residues. Germline V gene sequence: CDR1 SGHDT, CDR2 YYEEEE. As DNA, the CDR3 is TGTGCCAGCAGCCAGGGACTAGCGGGGGGGCAAGAGACCCAGTACTTC. Protein product: CASSQGLAGGQETQYF.

V usage is TRBV2 and J usage is TRBJ2-7, with D perhaps matching TRBD1 (5 bases). CDR3 size: 11 residues. CDR1 and CDR2 (germline): SNHLY, FYNNEI. Trimming cost V 6 bases and J 7 bases, with 10 bases left between them. Written as DNA, the CDR3 is TGTGCCAGCAGCGGCGCAGGGGAGCAGTACTTC. Translating gives CASSGAGEQYF. Full variable domain (outside the CDR3, taken from reference TRBV2 and TRBJ2-7): EPEVTQTPSHQVTQMGQEVILRCVPISNHLYFYWYRQILGQKVEFLVSFYNNEISEKSEIFDDQFSVERPDGSNFTLKIRSTKLEDSAMYFCASSGAGEQYFGPGTRLTVT.

The J gene is TRBJ1-6, the V gene TRBV28; 7 positions agree with TRBD1. The J segment lost 6 bases and the V segment lost 6 bases, leaving 5 bases of the junction unmatched. The length of the CDR3 is 14 residues. Germline CDR1 MDHEN, CDR2 SYDVKM. The CDR3, as DNA: TGTGCCAGCAGCTTGACAGGGTCTAATTCACCCCTCCACTTT. Residues: CASSLTGSNSPLHF. The whole variable domain, remainder taken from reference TRBV28 and TRBJ1-6, is DVKVTQSSRYLVKRTGEKVFLECVQDMDHENMFWYRQDPGLGLRLIYFSYDVKMKEKGDIPEGYSVSREKKERFSLILESASTNQTSMYLCASSLTGSNSPLHFGNGTRLTVT.

V gene TRBV7-8 combines with J gene TRBJ1-2, with D uncertain. Germline V gene data show CDR1 as SGHVS and CDR2 as FQNEAQ. Trimming shortened V by 5 bases and J by 3 bases, and 10 bases separated the two germline ends. The CDR3 contains 13 residues. This CDR3 reads CASSQNTDYGYTF. The CDR3 nucleotides read TGTGCCAGCAGCCAAAACACCGACTATGGCTACACCTTC.

The V call is TRBV7-6, the J call TRBJ2-1; TRBD1 matches 8 bases. Per the germline V gene, CDR1 is SGHVS and CDR2 is FNYEAQ. Trimming cost V 5 bases and J 9 bases; bases outside gene matches: 6. The CDR3 covers 13 residues. The chain's CDR3 is CASSKTGDGEQFF. CDR3 DNA sequence: TGTGCCAGCAGCAAGACAGGGGACGGTGAGCAGTTCTTC.

Only a few counts were recorded for this clone. The rearrangement joins TRBV7-2 to TRBJ2-7; 7 bases line up with TRBD1. With 4 bases clipped from V and 1 base from J, the junction kept 4 bases outside the gene matches. The CDR3 extends over 14 amino acids. Germline V gene sequence: CDR1 SGHTA, CDR2 FQGNSA. The CDR3 bases are TGTGCCAGCAGCTCCCGACAGGGTTCCTACGAGCAGTACTTC. The encoded protein is CASSSRQGSYEQYF.

The V and J genes are TRBV6-2 or TRBV6-3 and TRBJ2-2; 7 bases fit TRBD2. The germline gives CDR1 MNHEY, CDR2 SVGEGT. CDR3 length: 17 residues. Trimming at V came to 0 bases and at J to 5 bases, leaving 9 bases not matched to a gene. The CDR3 DNA reads as TGTGCCAGCAGTTACTCGACGGCGGGGGACCCGACCGGGGAGCTGTTTTTT. Protein sequence: CASSYSTAGDPTGELFF.

The rearrangement links TRBV4-3 to TRBJ1-3; 7 nucleotides align to TRBD1. Germline loops: CDR1 LGHNA, CDR2 YSLEER. The junction had 3 bases not matched to a gene; V was cut back by 0 bases and J by 4 bases. This CDR3 spans 15 amino acids. The CDR3 here is CASSQDAGGGNTIYF. Here the CDR3 DNA reads TGCGCCAGCAGCCAAGATGCAGGGGGAGGAAACACCATATATTTT.

Here the CDR3 reads CASRSAMTGPDEQYF. CDR3 coding DNA: TGCGCCAGCAGGTCAGCCATGACAGGGCCCGACGAGCAGTACTTC. The chain uses TRBV5-1 and TRBJ2-7; TRBD1 aligns across 7 bases. The CDR3 loop spans 15 amino acids. Trimming at V came to 5 bases and at J to 5 bases, leaving 13 bases not matched to a gene. Per the germline V gene, CDR1 is SGHRS and CDR2 is YFSETQ.